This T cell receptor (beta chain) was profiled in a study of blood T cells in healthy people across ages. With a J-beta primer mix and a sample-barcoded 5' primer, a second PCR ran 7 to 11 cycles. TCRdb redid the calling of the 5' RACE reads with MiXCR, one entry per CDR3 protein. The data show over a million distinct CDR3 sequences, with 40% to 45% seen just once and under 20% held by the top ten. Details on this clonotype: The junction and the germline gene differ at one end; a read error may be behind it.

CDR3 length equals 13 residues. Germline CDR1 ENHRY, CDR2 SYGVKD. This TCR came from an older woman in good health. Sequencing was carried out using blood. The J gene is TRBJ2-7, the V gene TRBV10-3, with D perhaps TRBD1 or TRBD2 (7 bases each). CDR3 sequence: CAISDRGGYGQYF. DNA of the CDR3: TGTGCCATCAGTGACAGGGGGGGGTACGGGCAGTACTTC.